The present T cell receptor beta chain was sequenced within a study of shared clonotypes between healthy human individuals. Study results and caveats: Sampling included only blood; tissue repertoires likely differ.

Concerning this clone itself: Antigen unknown.

The data were produced by immunoSEQ multiplex PCR, yet TCRdb's version contains in-frame clones alone and is incomplete. The sample lists about 480,000 clones; 79% were seen once. The CDR3 is 14 amino acids. V gave up 2 bases and J gave up 4 bases; unmatched junction bases: 4. Germline V lookup: CDR1 SGHRS, CDR2 YFSETQ. This TCR came from a woman in her thirties or forties in good health. Some clones in this sample may be carry-over from other donors' samples. Sequenced sample: PBMCs. The V call is TRBV5-1, the J call TRBJ2-5; 8 nucleotides match TRBD1. Here the CDR3 DNA reads TGCGCCAGCAGCTTTTCAGGGGGCCGAGAGACCCAGTACTTC. It is translated as CASSFSGGRETQYF.